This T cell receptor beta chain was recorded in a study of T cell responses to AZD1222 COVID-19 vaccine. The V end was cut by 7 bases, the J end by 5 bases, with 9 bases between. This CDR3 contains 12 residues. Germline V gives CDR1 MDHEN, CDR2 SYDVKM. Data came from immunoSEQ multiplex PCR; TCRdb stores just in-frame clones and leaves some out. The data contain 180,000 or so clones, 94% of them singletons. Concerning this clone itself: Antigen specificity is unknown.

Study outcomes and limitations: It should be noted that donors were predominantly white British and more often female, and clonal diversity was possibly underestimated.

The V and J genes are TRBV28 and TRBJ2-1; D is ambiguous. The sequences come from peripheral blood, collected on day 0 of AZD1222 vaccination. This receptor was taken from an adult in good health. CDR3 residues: CASIGLNNEQFF. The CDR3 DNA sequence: TGTGCCAGCATTGGGCTAAACAATGAGCAGTTCTTC.